Included here is one T cell receptor (beta chain) sequence, with context. Its antigen remains unknown. PCR employed 60 Vbeta and 13 Jbeta primers. Assay: immunoSEQ multiplex PCR; the TCRdb copy retains only in-frame clones and omits some. Seen here are some 120,000 clones, 65% to 75% observed once, and the top ten hold roughly 4%. CDR3 length: 12 residues. Germline V gives CDR1 SGHAT, CDR2 FQNNGV. The ends were cut back, 2 bases at V and 4 bases at J, with 5 bases in the middle. The data derive from a study of cytomegalovirus exposure and HLA in healthy donors. Looking at the study overall: Of some 400 genotyped donors, 65% to 85% clustered with self-reported Caucasian donors. Findings and limits, study-wide: The authors later found HLA-associated TCR beta chains more clonally expanded than equally common others. It was reported that the classifier diagnosed cytomegalovirus status with high specificity and sensitivity in both the original and validation cohorts. For most subjects, TCR beta sequences were reported to predict HLA-A and HLA-B alleles with accuracy.

This clonotype was obtained from a woman in her forties or fifties in good health and CMV-seropositive. The rearrangement uses TRBV11-2 and TRBJ1-2; D is uncertain. The sample was PBMCs. CDR3 coding DNA: TGTGCCAGCAGCTTACAATCCTATGGCTACACCTTC. As protein: CASSLQSYGYTF.